Reported below is one TCR beta chain. What it recognizes is unknown. Being one base from a much bigger clone, this may be a read error. In germline, CDR1 is MGHRA, CDR2 YSYEKL. There are 15 residues in the CDR3. With a J-beta primer mix and a sample-barcoded 5' primer, a second PCR ran roughly 6 to 12 cycles. Each CDR3 protein is one row after TCRdb ran MiXCR on the 5' RACE reads. The table includes hundreds of thousands of distinct CDR3 sequences, approximately 35% detected once. This sample was included in a study of blood T cells in healthy people across ages. Study-wide findings and caveats: Naive CD4+ cells and diversity were both higher in long-lived donors than in aged donors. Since the PBMCs were unsorted, naive and antigen-experienced cells could not be conclusively compared.

This clonotype originated in a man aged 18 to 30 in good health. Sample: blood. This rearrangement joins TRBV4-1 to TRBJ2-3, with 8 bases fitting TRBD1. The CDR3 sequence is CASSRGQGSTDTRYF. The CDR3 bases are TGCGCCAGCAGCCGCGGACAGGGAAGCACAGATACGCGGTATTTT.